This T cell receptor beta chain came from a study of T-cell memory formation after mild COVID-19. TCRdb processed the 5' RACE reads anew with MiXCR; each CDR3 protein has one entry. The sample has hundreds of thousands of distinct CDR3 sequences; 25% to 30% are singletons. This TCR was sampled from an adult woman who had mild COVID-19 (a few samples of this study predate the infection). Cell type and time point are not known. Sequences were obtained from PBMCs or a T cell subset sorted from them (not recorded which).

This CDR3 reads CATSRARRIAGIQETQYF. The CDR3 region has the DNA TGTGCCACCAGCAGAGCCCGTAGGATAGCGGGGATCCAAGAGACCCAGTACTTC. The chain couples TRBV15 to TRBJ2-5, with 8 bases that match TRBD2. Germline V gene data show CDR1 as LNHNV and CDR2 as YYDKDF (reference sequence). The V segment lost 1 base and the J segment 1 base; nucleotides outside the gene matches: 11. The CDR3 is made up of 18 amino acids.